Following are 2 T cell receptor beta chains from one sample sequenced in a study of T cell responses to AZD1222 COVID-19 vaccine. The assay was immunoSEQ multiplex PCR, and TCRdb's table has in-frame clones only and misses some. The repertoire has around 100,000 clones, around 90% of them found once; the top ten carry around 8.7%. Sequenced material: peripheral blood, taken on day 0 of AZD1222 vaccination. These receptors all come from an adult in good health.

The chain recombines TRBV9 with TRBJ2-1, with TRBD1 matching 11 bases. J gave up 8 bases and V 3 bases, and 13 bases lay outside the gene matches. Germline CDR1 and CDR2: SGDLS and YYNGEE. This CDR3 has 17 residues. The CDR3 region is CASSGRAGTGGLYEQFF. CDR3 in DNA: TGTGCCAGCAGCGGACGAGCCGGGACAGGGGGGTTGTATGAGCAGTTCTTC.

V is TRBV24-1 and J is TRBJ1-5; 7 positions match TRBD1. CDR1 is KGHDR and CDR2 is SFDVKD in the germline V gene. The CDR3 covers 14 residues. The V segment lost 6 bases and the J segment 5 bases; nucleotides outside the gene matches: 6. CDR3 amino acids: CATSRQGWDQPQHF. The CDR3 DNA reads TGTGCCACCAGTCGACAGGGTTGGGATCAGCCCCAGCATTTT.